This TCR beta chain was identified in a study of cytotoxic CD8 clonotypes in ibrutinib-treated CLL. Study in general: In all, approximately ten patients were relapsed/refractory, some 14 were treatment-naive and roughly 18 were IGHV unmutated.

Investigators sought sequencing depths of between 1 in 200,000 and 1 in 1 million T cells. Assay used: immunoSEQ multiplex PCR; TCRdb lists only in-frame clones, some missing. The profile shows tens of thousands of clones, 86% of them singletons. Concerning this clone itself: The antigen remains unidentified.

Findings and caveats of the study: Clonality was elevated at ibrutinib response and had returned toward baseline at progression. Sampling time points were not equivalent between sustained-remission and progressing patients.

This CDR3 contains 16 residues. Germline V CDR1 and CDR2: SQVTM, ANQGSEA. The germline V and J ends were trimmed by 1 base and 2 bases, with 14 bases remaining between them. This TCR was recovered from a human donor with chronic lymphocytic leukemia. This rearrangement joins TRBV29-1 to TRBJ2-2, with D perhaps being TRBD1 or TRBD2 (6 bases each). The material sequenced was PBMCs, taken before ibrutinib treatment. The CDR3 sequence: CSVEGTETSNTGELFF. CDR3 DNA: TGCAGCGTTGAAGGGACAGAGACTAGTAACACCGGGGAGCTGTTTTTT.